The 20 T cell receptor beta chains presented below share a single source sample, sequenced in a study of blood T cell repertoires in COVID-19. Profiled with immunoSEQ multiplex PCR; TCRdb holds only in-frame clones, not every one. The sample holds some 320,000 clones, 87% seen once. The sample comprised peripheral blood. The receptors come from a woman between 45 and 60 years old who had recovered from COVID-19.

V gene TRBV25-1 combines with J gene TRBJ2-1; no definite D call. CDR1 is MGHDK, CDR2 SYGVNS, per germline. CDR3 length: 11 residues. The V end lost 5 bases, the J end lost 4 bases, and 3 bases lay between the germline ends. The CDR3 loop is CASSTYNEQFF. In DNA form, the CDR3 reads TGTGCCAGCAGTACATACAATGAGCAGTTCTTC.

In DNA, the CDR3 is TGTGCCAGCAGCTTGGCGGGGATTTCTGGGGCCAACGTCCTGACTTTC. It is translated as CASSLAGISGANVLTF. V usage is TRBV5-8 and J usage is TRBJ2-6; the D gene is possibly TRBD2 (5 bases). Per the germline V gene, CDR1 is SGHTS and CDR2 is YDEGEE. Trimming took off 0 bases at V and 1 base at J, with 8 bases between the two ends. The CDR3 covers 16 residues.

The CDR3 nucleotides read TGTGCCAGCAGGGGGGGACAGGGAATAATAGGCGGGGAGCTGTTTTTT. Amino acid sequence: CASRGGQGIIGGELFF. The V gene is TRBV28, the J gene TRBJ2-2; 9 positions agree with TRBD1. Germline V lookup: CDR1 MDHEN, CDR2 SYDVKM. The length of the CDR3 is 16 residues. Trimming removed 6 bases from V and 7 bases from J; junction bases left unmatched: 12.

The chain joins TRBV14 to TRBJ2-6; D perhaps matches TRBD2 (6 bases). Trimming cost V 4 bases and J 0 bases, with 7 bases left between them. The CDR3 has 15 amino acids. CDR1 is SGHDN and CDR2 is FVKESK in the germline V gene. The CDR3 here is CASSRRASGANVLTF. The CDR3 bases are TGTGCCAGCAGCCGGAGGGCCTCTGGGGCCAACGTCCTGACTTTC.

The chain employs TRBV7-2 and TRBJ1-6, with 9 bases that match TRBD1. This CDR3 has 14 amino acids. The trim removed 3 bases at V and 9 bases at J, leaving 3 bases unmatched. The germline V gene has CDR1 SGHTA and CDR2 FQGNSA. Here the CDR3 DNA reads TGTGCCAGCAGCTTGCGGGACAGGGCTTCACCCCTCCACTTT. This gives the protein CASSLRDRASPLHF.

The CDR3 nucleotides are TGTGCCAGCAGCTTAGTGACATCTGGAAACACCATATATTTT. Encoded protein: CASSLVTSGNTIYF. The V and J genes are TRBV7-9 and TRBJ1-3; no clear D. The V end lost 1 base, the J end lost 1 base, and 5 bases lay between the germline ends. This CDR3 spans 14 amino acids. Germline CDR1 and CDR2: SEHNR and FQNEAQ (reference sequence).

The CDR3 coding sequence is TGTGCCAGCAGCTTGGGGGAGGCTAACTATGGCTACACCTTC. Protein: CASSLGEANYGYTF. V and J are TRBV7-8 and TRBJ1-2; weak D call: TRBD1 (5 bases). The germline V gene has CDR1 SGHVS and CDR2 FQNEAQ. The CDR3 covers 14 residues. V shed 3 bases and J shed 0 bases, with 8 bases lying between them. Combining the CDR3 with reference TRBV7-8 and TRBJ1-2 gives the whole variable domain GAGVSQSPRYKVAKRGQDVALRCDPISGHVSLFWYQQALGQGPEFLTYFQNEAQLDKSGLPSDRFFAERPEGSVSTLKIQRTQQEDSAVYLCASSLGEANYGYTFGSGTRLTVV.

Here the CDR3 DNA reads TGTGCCAGCAGCCAAGATCGCCCTAGCGGAGGCTACACAGATACGCAGTATTTT. Residues: CASSQDRPSGGYTDTQYF. The rearrangement links TRBV3-1 (or the pseudogene TRBV3-2) to TRBJ2-3; TRBD2 aligns across 7 bases. The CDR3 has 18 residues. Germline assignment: CDR1 LGHDT and CDR2 YNNKEL (reference sequence). With V trimmed by 0 bases and J by 2 bases, 11 bases remained unmatched.

CDR3 sequence: CASSAREGQPQHF. In DNA, the CDR3 is TGTGCCAGCAGCGCCCGGGAGGGACAGCCCCAGCATTTT. The chain recombines TRBV9 with TRBJ1-5; no firm D call. Trimming removed 3 bases at V and 7 bases at J, with 11 bases between. Germline V gene lookup returns CDR1 SGDLS and CDR2 YYNGEE. This CDR3 has 13 residues.

This clone showed up many times. The chain uses TRBV18 and TRBJ1-5; no clear D. Trimming took 3 bases from V and 0 from J, leaving 9 bases between them. Germline values: CDR1 KGHSH, CDR2 LQKENI. This CDR3 is 15 amino acids long. The CDR3 here is CASSPNQNSNQPQHF. The CDR3, as DNA: TGTGCCAGCTCACCGAACCAGAATAGCAATCAGCCCCAGCATTTT.

To note about this clone: The junction does not match germline at one end; this may be a read error. The J gene is TRBJ2-7, the V gene TRBV4-2, with 8 bases fitting TRBD1. The CDR3 is made up of 12 amino acids. Per germline, CDR1 LGHNA and CDR2 YNFKEQ. The CDR3 is CASSQDTGGLNF. CDR3 DNA: TGTGCCAGCAGCCAAGATACAGGGGGGCTGAACTTC.

The chain joins TRBV7-9 to TRBJ2-1; 10 bases are shared with TRBD2. The CDR3 spans 15 residues. V lost 5 bases, J lost 8 bases, and 9 bases stayed unmatched. CDR1 and CDR2 from the germline V gene are SEHNR and FQNEAQ (reference sequence). CDR3 protein: CASSPGSGGADEQFF. CDR3 nucleotide sequence: TGTGCCAGCAGCCCTGGAAGCGGGGGGGCCGATGAGCAGTTCTTC.

This clone was detected once. This chain uses TRBV10-2 with TRBJ1-5; unclear D gene. Between the trimmed V and J ends, which lost 2 bases and 0 bases, there was a span of 8 bases. Germline V gives CDR1 WSHSY, CDR2 SAAADI. This CDR3 region has 15 residues. CDR3: CASSERGNSNQPQHF. The CDR3 DNA follows: TGCGCCAGCAGTGAGCGGGGAAATAGCAATCAGCCCCAGCATTTT.

The chain has TRBV7-2 and TRBJ1-4, with D perhaps TRBD1 (6 bases). This CDR3 is 15 amino acids long. V was trimmed by 3 bases and J by 3 bases, leaving 11 bases between them. Germline CDR1 SGHTA, CDR2 FQGNSA. CDR3 protein: CASSLGDTSNEKLFF. Here the CDR3 DNA reads TGTGCCAGCAGCTTGGGGGACACCTCTAATGAAAAACTGTTTTTT.

The chain combines TRBV25-1 with TRBJ2-7; a weak D match, TRBD2 (7 bases). This CDR3 comprises 18 residues. Trimming cost V 3 bases and J 4 bases, with 25 bases left between them. Germline loops: CDR1 MGHDK, CDR2 SYGVNS. The CDR3 region has the DNA TGTGCCAGCAGTGATAGTCTGGGAGGGACAAGAGACCGGTACGAGCAGTACTTC. Residues: CASSDSLGGTRDRYEQYF.

V usage is TRBV21-1 and J usage is TRBJ1-6. TRBV21-1 is an annotated pseudogene. The length of the CDR3 is 15 residues. The CDR3 DNA reads as TGTGCCAGCAGCAAAGGTGGCTCTAGCAATTCACCCCTCCACTTT. It encodes CASSKGGSSNSPLHF.

The rearrangement uses TRBV12-3 or TRBV12-4 and TRBJ2-5; 7 bases align to TRBD2. The CDR3 has 13 amino acids. Trimming took 3 bases from V and 5 from J; bases not matched to a gene: 3. The CDR3 reads CASSLGGEETQYF. CDR3 coding DNA: TGTGCCAGCAGTTTGGGAGGGGAGGAGACCCAGTACTTC.

V and J are TRBV5-4 and TRBJ2-3; TRBD2 matches at 8 bases. The CDR3 runs 16 residues. The V gene's germline CDR1 is SGHNT and CDR2 YYREEE (reference sequence). J gave up 2 bases and V 4 bases, and 9 bases lay outside the gene matches. CDR3 in DNA: TGTGCCAGCAGCCGCAGCGGGGGCGATATCACAGATACGCAGTATTTT. The encoded protein is CASSRSGGDITDTQYF.

V gene TRBV7-9 combines with J gene TRBJ2-7; the D is unclear. With 5 bases removed from V and 3 bases from J, the gap between germline ends came to 8 bases. CDR1 is SEHNR, CDR2 FQNEAQ, per germline (reference sequence). This CDR3 has 12 residues. CDR3 DNA: TGTGCCAGCAGCGAGAACAGCTACGAGCAGTACTTC. Translating it yields CASSENSYEQYF.

V and J are TRBV10-2 and TRBJ1-2; a weak D match, TRBD1 (5 bases). Germline CDR1 WSHSY, CDR2 SAAADI. The CDR3 spans 13 residues. V gave up 2 bases and J gave up 7 bases, with 11 bases separating them. The chain's CDR3 is CASSEIIQGGYTF. The CDR3 DNA sequence: TGCGCCAGCAGTGAGATAATTCAGGGTGGCTACACCTTC.